This T cell receptor beta chain was sequenced for a study of CXCR3-negative and CXCR3-positive naive CD8 T cells. Study-level results: Both naive subsets showed comparably high diversity, and memory CD8+ cells showed much lower diversity. When CXCR3-positive naive cells were set against CXCR3-negative naive cells, the former had more hydrophobic TRB CDR3s.

It was by 5' RACE with UMI labels that the TRB cDNA libraries were prepared. TCRdb re-called the 5' RACE reads and gives one entry per CDR3 protein, without DNA. This repertoire comprises under 85,000 distinct CDR3 sequences; its ten largest clones make up 0.62%. CDR3 size: 14 residues. Germline V lookup: CDR1 SEHNR, CDR2 FQNEAQ (reference sequence). Details on this clonotype: Its antigen remains unknown.

The rearrangement links TRBV7-9 to TRBJ2-7; as DNA is missing, the TRBD1 call by TCRdb cannot be tested. The material sequenced was naive CXCR3+ CD8+ T cells from blood. Indicated subset: CD45RO-CCR7+CD27+CD95- naive CD8+ T cells expressing CXCR3 (TNR3+). The sequence was collected from a human donor in good health. Some clones in this sample may be carry-over from other donors' samples. CDR3 sequence reads: CASSLGQGSTEQYF.